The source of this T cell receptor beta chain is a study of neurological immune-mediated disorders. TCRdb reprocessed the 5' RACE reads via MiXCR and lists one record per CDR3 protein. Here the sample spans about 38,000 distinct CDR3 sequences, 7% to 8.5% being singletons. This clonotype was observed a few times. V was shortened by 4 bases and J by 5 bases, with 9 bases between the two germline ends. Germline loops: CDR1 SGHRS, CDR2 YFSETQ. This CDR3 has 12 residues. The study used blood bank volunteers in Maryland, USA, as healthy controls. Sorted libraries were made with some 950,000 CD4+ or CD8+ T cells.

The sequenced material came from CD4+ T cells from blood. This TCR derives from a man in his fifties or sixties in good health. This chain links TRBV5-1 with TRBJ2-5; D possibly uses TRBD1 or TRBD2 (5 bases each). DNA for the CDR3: TGCGCCAGCAGCCTCGAGGGGGAGACCCAGTACTTC. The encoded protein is CASSLEGETQYF. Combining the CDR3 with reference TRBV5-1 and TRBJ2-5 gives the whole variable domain KAGVTQTPRYLIKTRGQQVTLSCSPISGHRSVSWYQQTPGQGLQFLFEYFSETQRNKGNFPGRFSGRQFSNSRSEMNVSTLELGDSALYLCASSLEGETQYFGPGTRLLVL.